Below are 6 T cell receptor beta chains sequenced from a single sample in a study of regulatory T cells in long-lasting Graves disease. Building the TCR beta libraries relied on iRepertoire HTBI primers, and CDR3 regions underwent Arm-PCR. TCRdb re-analysed the multiplex PCR reads in MiXCR, keeping a single row per CDR3 protein. In the table there are approximately 480,000 distinct CDR3 sequences, 15% to 20% of which are singletons. Time point given: newly diagnosed GD, antithyroid drugs for less than 3 months. Extracted PBMC RNA gave rise to the TCR library. Separately, the same data were catalogued under a study of T cells in Graves' hyperthyroidism and ophthalmopathy.

The material was peripheral blood mononuclear cells (PBMCs), obtained at new diagnosis, from a patient treated with antithyroid drugs. Receptor source: a man in his forties with Graves disease.

This chain joins TRBV10-3 and TRBJ2-6, with a tentative D call TRBD1 (5 bases). The germline CDR1 and CDR2 sequences are ENHRY and SYGVKD. V was trimmed by 6 bases and J by 2 bases, leaving 11 bases between them. The CDR3 is made up of 15 amino acids. The CDR3 nucleotides read TGTGCCATCAGCCTCTCAGGGACTGGGGCCAACGTCCTGACTTTC. It codes for CAISLSGTGANVLTF.

Of note for this clonotype: This may be a read error: a much more frequent sequence differs by one nucleotide. CDR3 in amino acids: CVSSERPAGEGDTQYF. The CDR3 DNA follows: TGTGTCAGCAGTGAACGGCCAGCGGGAGAAGGAGATACGCAGTATTTT. The chain joins TRBV6-2 or TRBV6-3 to TRBJ2-3, with 8 bases identical to TRBD2. Germline CDR1 reads MNHEY; CDR2 reads SVGEGT. The CDR3 has 16 amino acids.

The V gene is TRBV6-1, the J gene TRBJ2-7, with no clear D. Germline loops: CDR1 MNHNS, CDR2 SASEGT. The CDR3 loop spans 14 amino acids. The germline V and J ends were trimmed by 7 bases and 1 base, with 14 bases remaining between them. CDR3 coding DNA: TGTGCCAGCACCTCACAGACCGGATCCTACGAGCAGTACTTC. Amino acid sequence: CASTSQTGSYEQYF.

This clonotype appeared many times. The J gene is TRBJ2-7, the V gene TRBV20-1; possible D gene TRBD1, 6 bases. Trimming took 6 bases from V and 2 from J, leaving 17 bases between them. CDR1 and CDR2 from the germline V gene are DFQATT and SNEGSKA (reference sequence). This CDR3 spans 14 amino acids. As DNA, the CDR3 is TGCAGTGCCCCACGCGCTGCAGGGGCCTACGAGCAGTACTTC. As protein: CSAPRAAGAYEQYF.

The chain uses TRBV20-1 and TRBJ2-6, with TRBD2 as a possible D gene (6 bases). Germline values: CDR1 DFQATT, CDR2 SNEGSKA (reference sequence). This CDR3 is built from 18 residues. The germline V and J ends were trimmed by 0 bases and 2 bases, with 17 bases remaining between them. CDR3 DNA sequence: TGCAGTGCTAGAGATGGCGGCAGGGAGGTGACTGGGGCCAACGTCCTGACTTTC. Protein: CSARDGGREVTGANVLTF.

This clonotype was counted many times. The chain couples TRBV28 to TRBJ2-5, with D possibly TRBD1 on 5 matching bases. Germline CDR1 MDHEN, CDR2 SYDVKM. V gave up 3 bases and J gave up 5 bases, with 13 bases separating them. CDR3 length: 14 residues. This CDR3 is CASSLAGKTETQYF. As DNA, the CDR3 is TGTGCCAGCAGTTTGGCAGGGAAGACTGAGACCCAGTACTTC.